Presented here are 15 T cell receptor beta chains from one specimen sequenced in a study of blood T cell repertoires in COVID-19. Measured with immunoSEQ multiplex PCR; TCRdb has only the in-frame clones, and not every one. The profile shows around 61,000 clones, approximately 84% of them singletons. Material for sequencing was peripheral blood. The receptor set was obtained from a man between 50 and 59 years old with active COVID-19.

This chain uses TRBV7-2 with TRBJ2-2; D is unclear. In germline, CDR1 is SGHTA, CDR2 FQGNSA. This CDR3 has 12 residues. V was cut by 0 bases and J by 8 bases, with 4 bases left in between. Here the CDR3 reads CASSLAAGELFF. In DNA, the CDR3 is TGTGCCAGCAGCTTAGCGGCTGGGGAGCTGTTTTTT.

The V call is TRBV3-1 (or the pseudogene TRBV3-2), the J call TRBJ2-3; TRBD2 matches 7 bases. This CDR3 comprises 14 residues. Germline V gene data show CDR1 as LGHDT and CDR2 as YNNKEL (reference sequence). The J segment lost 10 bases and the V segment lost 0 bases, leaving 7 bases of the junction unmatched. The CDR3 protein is CASSQDLGLKAQYF. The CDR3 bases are TGTGCCAGCAGCCAAGATCTGGGACTAAAAGCGCAGTATTTT.

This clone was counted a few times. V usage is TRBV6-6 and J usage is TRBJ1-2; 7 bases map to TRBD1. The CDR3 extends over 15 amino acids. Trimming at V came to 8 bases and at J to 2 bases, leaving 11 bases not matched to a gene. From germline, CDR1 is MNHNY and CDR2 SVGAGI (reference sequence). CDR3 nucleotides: TGTGCCAGCTCCACCCAGGGGGGCCTGAACTATGGCTACACCTTC. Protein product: CASSTQGGLNYGYTF.

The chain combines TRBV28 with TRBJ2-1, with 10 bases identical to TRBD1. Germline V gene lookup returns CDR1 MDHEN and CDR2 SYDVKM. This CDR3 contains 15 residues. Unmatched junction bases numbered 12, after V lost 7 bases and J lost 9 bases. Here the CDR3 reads CASIGGQGLPGEQFF. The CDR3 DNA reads TGTGCCAGCATAGGGGGACAGGGGCTCCCTGGTGAGCAGTTCTTC.

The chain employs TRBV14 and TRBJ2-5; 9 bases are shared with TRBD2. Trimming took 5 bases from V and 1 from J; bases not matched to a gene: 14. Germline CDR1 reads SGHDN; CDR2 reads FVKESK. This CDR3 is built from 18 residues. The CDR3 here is CASSEGASGGYLQETQYF. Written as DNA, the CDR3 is TGTGCCAGCAGCGAAGGGGCCAGCGGGGGGTATCTCCAAGAGACCCAGTACTTC.

In DNA, the CDR3 is TGCGCCAGCAGTGAGTCGACGGGGAGAGAGACCCAGTACTTC. Residues: CASSESTGRETQYF. This chain joins TRBV10-1 and TRBJ2-5, with D perhaps matching TRBD2 (5 bases). The CDR3 has 14 amino acids. V lost 0 bases to trimming and J lost 4 bases, with 9 bases between them. CDR1 and CDR2 (germline): WNHNN, SYGVQD (reference sequence).

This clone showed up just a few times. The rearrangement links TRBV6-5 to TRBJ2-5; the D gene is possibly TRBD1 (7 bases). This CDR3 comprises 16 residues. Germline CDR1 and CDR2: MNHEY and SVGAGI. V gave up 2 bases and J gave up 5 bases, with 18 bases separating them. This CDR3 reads CASSYGGVTGRETQYF. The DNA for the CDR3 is TGTGCCAGCAGTTACGGAGGGGTGACAGGGAGGGAGACCCAGTACTTC.

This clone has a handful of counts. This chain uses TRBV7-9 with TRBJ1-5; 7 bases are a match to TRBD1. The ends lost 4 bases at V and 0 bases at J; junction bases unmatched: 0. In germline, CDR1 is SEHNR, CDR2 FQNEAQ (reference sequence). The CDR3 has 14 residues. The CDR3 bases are TGTGCCAGCAGCTCAGGGGGTAGCAATCAGCCCCAGCATTTT. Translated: CASSSGGSNQPQHF.

CDR3 region: CASSYRPRTSGVYNEQFF. CDR3 in DNA: TGTGCCAGCAGCTACCGCCCCCGTACTAGCGGGGTCTACAATGAGCAGTTCTTC. The rearrangement links TRBV7-6 to TRBJ2-1; 10 bases map to TRBD2. Germline V gives CDR1 SGHVS, CDR2 FNYEAQ. The CDR3 runs 18 residues. V trimming: 4 bases; J trimming: 3 bases; junction bases outside the gene matches: 12.

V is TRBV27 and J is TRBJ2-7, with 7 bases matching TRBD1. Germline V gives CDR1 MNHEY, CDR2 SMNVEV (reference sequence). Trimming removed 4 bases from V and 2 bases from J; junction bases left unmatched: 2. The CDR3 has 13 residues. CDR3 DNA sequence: TGTGCCAGCAGTTGGGACAGCACCTACGAGCAGTACTTC. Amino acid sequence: CASSWDSTYEQYF.

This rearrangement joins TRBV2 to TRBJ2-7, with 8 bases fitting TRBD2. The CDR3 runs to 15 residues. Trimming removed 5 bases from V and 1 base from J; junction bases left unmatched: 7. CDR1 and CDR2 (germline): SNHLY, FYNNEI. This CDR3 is CASSSRTSSSYEQYF. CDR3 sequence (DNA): TGTGCCAGCAGTTCCCGGACTAGCTCGTCCTACGAGCAGTACTTC. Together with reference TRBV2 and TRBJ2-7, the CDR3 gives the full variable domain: EPEVTQTPSHQVTQMGQEVILRCVPISNHLYFYWYRQILGQKVEFLVSFYNNEISEKSEIFDDQFSVERPDGSNFTLKIRSTKLEDSAMYFCASSSRTSSSYEQYFGPGTRLTVT.

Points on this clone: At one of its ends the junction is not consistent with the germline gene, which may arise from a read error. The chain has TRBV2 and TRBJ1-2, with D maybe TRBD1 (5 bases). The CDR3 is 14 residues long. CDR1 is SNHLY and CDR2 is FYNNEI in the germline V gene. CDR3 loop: CASREDSSNYGYTF. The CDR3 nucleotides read TGTGCCAGCAGGGAAGACAGTTCTAACTATGGCTACACCTTC.

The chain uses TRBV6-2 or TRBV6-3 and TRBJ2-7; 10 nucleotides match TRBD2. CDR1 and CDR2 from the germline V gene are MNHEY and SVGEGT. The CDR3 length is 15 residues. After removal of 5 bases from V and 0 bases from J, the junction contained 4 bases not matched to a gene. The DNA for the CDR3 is TGTGCCAGCAGTCAGTCTAGCGGGAGCTCCTACGAGCAGTACTTC. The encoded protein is CASSQSSGSSYEQYF.

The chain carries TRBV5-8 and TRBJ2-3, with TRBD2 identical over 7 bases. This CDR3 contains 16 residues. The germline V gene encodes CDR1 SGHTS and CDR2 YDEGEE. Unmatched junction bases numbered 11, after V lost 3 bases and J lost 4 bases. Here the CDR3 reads CASSSWRGLRADTQYF. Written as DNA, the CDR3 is TGTGCCAGCAGCTCTTGGCGGGGACTAAGAGCAGATACGCAGTATTTT.

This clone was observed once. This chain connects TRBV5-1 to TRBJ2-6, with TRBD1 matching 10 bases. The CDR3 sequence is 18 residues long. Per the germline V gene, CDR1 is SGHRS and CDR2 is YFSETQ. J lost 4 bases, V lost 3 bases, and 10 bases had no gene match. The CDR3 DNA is TGCGCCAGCAGCTGGAGCCCCGGGACAGGGGACGGGGCCAACGTCCTGACTTTC. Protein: CASSWSPGTGDGANVLTF.